The 13 T cell receptor beta chains in this list originate from one sample, sequenced in a study of cytomegalovirus exposure and HLA in healthy donors. The PCR was carried out with 60 Vbeta primers and 13 Jbeta primers. Repertoires were generated with immunoSEQ multiplex PCR, while TCRdb's copy carries only in-frame clones and drops some. The sample lists around 130,000 clones, around 77% seen once, with 0.95% to 1.5% in the top ten. Sequencing was performed on PBMCs. These receptors came from a man in his fifties or sixties in good health and CMV-seronegative.

The genes are TRBV28 and TRBJ1-4, with TRBD1 matching 7 bases. The CDR3 sequence is 17 residues long. The V segment lost 6 bases and the J segment 0 bases; nucleotides outside the gene matches: 10. Germline assignment: CDR1 MDHEN and CDR2 SYDVKM. CDR3 sequence reads: CASSPSNRGTTNEKLFF. The CDR3 region has the DNA TGTGCCAGCAGCCCTTCAAACAGGGGAACAACTAATGAAAAACTGTTTTTT.

This rearrangement joins TRBV5-1 to TRBJ2-5; 7 bases map to TRBD1. Germline assignment: CDR1 SGHRS and CDR2 YFSETQ. The ends lost 2 bases at V and 5 bases at J; junction bases unmatched: 9. The CDR3 length is 15 residues. In nucleotides, the CDR3 is TGCGCCAGCAGCTTTGGAAGGACAGGATCGGAGACCCAGTACTTC. Its translation: CASSFGRTGSETQYF.

V gene TRBV7-6 combines with J gene TRBJ2-1; 10 bases match TRBD2. With 5 bases clipped from V and 9 bases from J, the junction kept 10 bases outside the gene matches. CDR1 and CDR2 from the germline V gene are SGHVS and FNYEAQ. The CDR3 covers 15 residues. CDR3 protein: CASSRGASGRSEQFF. The CDR3 nucleotides are TGTGCCAGCAGCCGGGGGGCTAGCGGGAGAAGTGAGCAGTTCTTC.

The count of this clone is one. The chain links TRBV5-8 to TRBJ2-1; 10 positions agree with TRBD2. V shed 1 base and J 8 bases; nucleotides not matched to a gene: 15. The V gene's germline CDR1 is SGHTS and CDR2 YDEGEE. The CDR3 totals 18 residues. Here the CDR3 reads CASSLFGASGSLGYEQFF. The CDR3 DNA reads as TGTGCCAGCAGCTTGTTCGGGGCTAGCGGGAGTTTGGGCTATGAGCAGTTCTTC.

For the CDR3, the DNA is TGTGCCAGCAGTTCCTCCCGCCTAAGCACCTACAATGAGCAGTTCTTC. Residues: CASSSSRLSTYNEQFF. This chain connects TRBV28 to TRBJ2-1; D gene uncertain. CDR1 and CDR2 from the germline V gene are MDHEN and SYDVKM. V was clipped by 4 bases and J by 2 bases, with 15 bases between them. The CDR3 is 16 amino acids.

The chain carries TRBV2 and TRBJ2-6, with D perhaps TRBD1 (6 bases). The V end was cut by 4 bases, the J end by 2 bases, with 18 bases between. This CDR3 region has 18 residues. In germline, CDR1 is SNHLY, CDR2 FYNNEI. The CDR3 loop is CASSVFVRGSTGANVLTF. The CDR3 DNA reads as TGTGCCAGCAGTGTATTCGTCAGGGGCTCCACTGGGGCCAACGTCCTGACTTTC.

This chain links TRBV28 with TRBJ1-5, with D maybe TRBD1 (6 bases). Trimming took off 9 bases at V and 6 bases at J, with 15 bases between the two ends. The CDR3 has 13 residues. CDR1 MDHEN and CDR2 SYDVKM come from the germline V gene. Here the CDR3 reads CASTYRDLQPQHF. CDR3 bases: TGTGCCAGTACATACAGGGACCTTCAGCCCCAGCATTTT.

The rearrangement joins TRBV28 to TRBJ1-2; TRBD1 aligns across 7 bases. The germline V gene encodes CDR1 MDHEN and CDR2 SYDVKM. With 8 bases clipped from V and 7 bases from J, the junction kept 10 bases outside the gene matches. The length of the CDR3 is 13 residues. DNA of the CDR3: TGTGCCAGCCGAACAGGGGTGCAGAGTGGCTACACCTTC. It specifies CASRTGVQSGYTF.

The chain has TRBV4-2 and TRBJ2-7, with D uncertain. This CDR3 region has 16 residues. Trimming cost V 4 bases and J 3 bases, with 19 bases left between them. Germline CDR1 LGHNA, CDR2 YNFKEQ. The CDR3 here is CASSPTSTVSVYEQYF. DNA of the CDR3: TGTGCCAGCAGCCCTACGTCCACGGTTAGTGTCTACGAGCAGTACTTC.

This clone was counted once. The chain uses TRBV18 and TRBJ2-7; 9 bases match TRBD1. CDR3 length equals 14 residues. V lost 2 bases to trimming and J lost 6 bases; unmatched junction nucleotides: 5. The germline V gene has CDR1 KGHSH and CDR2 LQKENI. The CDR3 region has the DNA TGTGCCAGCTCACCAGCAAACAGGGGGCCCGAGCAGTACTTC. This encodes CASSPANRGPEQYF.

The rearrangement links TRBV30 to TRBJ1-5; D gene unclear. V lost 0 bases and J 7 bases, leaving 13 bases between the germline ends. CDR1 is GTSNPN and CDR2 is SVGIG in the germline V gene (reference sequence). The CDR3 extends over 14 amino acids. CDR3 in DNA: TGTGCCTGGAGTGTAGGCAATCTGGGCCAGCCCCAGCATTTT. This gives the protein CAWSVGNLGQPQHF.

Turning to this clone: A read error may account for a junction end that differs from germline. The chain recombines TRBV7-7 with TRBJ2-1, with TRBD2 identical over 7 bases. This CDR3 has 16 residues. In germline, CDR1 is SSHAT, CDR2 FNYEAQ (reference sequence). CDR3 in DNA: TGTGCTAGCAGCTTAGCGCCTAGCGGCGCCCAAAATGAGCAGTTCTTC. This sequence encodes CASSLAPSGAQNEQFF.

V and J are TRBV5-4 and TRBJ2-3, with 8 bases matching TRBD2. Germline V CDR1 and CDR2: SGHNT, YYREEE (reference sequence). The CDR3 totals 15 residues. The V segment lost 3 bases and the J segment 1 base; nucleotides outside the gene matches: 4. CDR3 DNA: TGTGCCAGCAGCTCCGCGACTAGCGGCACAGATACGCAGTATTTT. It is translated as CASSSATSGTDTQYF.